This TCR beta chain was identified in a study of cytomegalovirus exposure and HLA in healthy donors. Study-level results: 87-base-pair reads could not separate some V segments, including TRBV6-2 and TRBV6-3. No immune exposure information besides CMV serostatus was available.

CDR1 and CDR2 (germline): MDHEN, SYDVKM. CDR3 length equals 11 residues. Trimming pared 5 bases from V and 3 bases from J, leaving 5 bases between. The PCR ran on 60 Vbeta and 13 Jbeta primers. Generated by immunoSEQ multiplex PCR, the TCRdb table keeps only in-frame clones and is missing some. The sample shows around 130,000 clones, roughly 9% of them seen only once. The donors comprised healthy bone marrow donors. This clone was picked up a small number of times. Its target is unknown. Material: PBMCs. This sequence originates from a woman between 40 and 50 years old in good health and CMV-seropositive. This chain joins TRBV28 and TRBJ2-7, with unresolved D. This CDR3 is CASSTYYEQYF. CDR3 DNA sequence: TGTGCCAGCAGTACCTACTACGAGCAGTACTTC.